Below, 23 T cell receptor beta chains from the same sample are listed, as sequenced in a study of T cells in localized non-small cell lung cancer. Clones were read by immunoSEQ multiplex PCR, and TCRdb kept only the in-frame ones, dropping some. Among about 53,000 clones listed, roughly 88% were seen once. This sample comprised peripheral blood mononuclear cells, obtained before any cancer treatment. The receptors were gathered from a man aged 40 to 70 with stage III lung adenocarcinoma.

The chain couples TRBV19 to TRBJ1-1; D might be TRBD1 (6 bases). CDR1 LNHDA and CDR2 SQIVND come from the germline V gene (reference sequence). The V gene lost 2 bases and the J gene lost 3 bases, with 7 bases spanning the gap. The CDR3 consists of 13 residues. The CDR3, as DNA: TGTGCCAGTAGTATACCAGGGGACACTGAAGCTTTCTTT. It codes for CASSIPGDTEAFF.

The genes are TRBV7-9 and TRBJ2-7; 7 positions match TRBD2. This CDR3 has 16 amino acids. Germline values: CDR1 SEHNR, CDR2 FQNEAQ (reference sequence). The ends lost 1 base at V and 2 bases at J; junction bases unmatched: 8. The CDR3 DNA is TGTGCCAGCAGCTTAGTAAAGGGACTACCACCCTACGAGCAGTACTTC. It translates to CASSLVKGLPPYEQYF.

The chain uses TRBV4-2 and TRBJ2-1; D unclear. The CDR3 consists of 13 residues. Trimming removed 0 bases at V and 6 bases at J, with 6 bases between. Germline V gene lookup returns CDR1 LGHNA and CDR2 YNFKEQ. The CDR3 loop reads CASSQDHGNEQFF. DNA for the CDR3: TGTGCCAGCAGCCAAGATCACGGCAATGAGCAGTTCTTC.

The chain couples TRBV29-1 to TRBJ1-2; D might be TRBD1 (5 bases). Germline assignment: CDR1 SQVTM and CDR2 ANQGSEA. This CDR3 contains 12 residues. V was trimmed by 7 bases and J by 5 bases, leaving 14 bases between them. As DNA, the CDR3 is TGCAGCGGCAGGGACGGAGGATATGGCTACACCTTC. This translates into CSGRDGGYGYTF.

This chain uses TRBV4-1 with TRBJ2-1, with 7 nucleotides matching TRBD2. Germline V lookup: CDR1 MGHRA, CDR2 YSYEKL. The trim removed 3 bases at V and 8 bases at J, leaving 10 bases unmatched. The CDR3 consists of 15 residues. CDR3 residues: CASSHSMGGVDEQFF. In DNA form, the CDR3 reads TGCGCCAGCAGCCATTCGATGGGGGGGGTGGATGAGCAGTTCTTC.

A single count supports this clone. The chain couples TRBV9 to TRBJ1-4; TRBD1 is a possible D gene (5 bases). The length of the CDR3 is 16 residues. From germline, CDR1 is SGDLS and CDR2 YYNGEE. Trimming stripped 2 bases from V and 3 bases from J, with 14 bases between. CDR3 in amino acids: CASSVSPRGPNEKLFF. The DNA for the CDR3 is TGTGCCAGCAGCGTGAGCCCGAGGGGTCCTAATGAAAAACTGTTTTTT.

This rearrangement joins TRBV29-1 to TRBJ1-1; the D gene is possibly TRBD1 (6 bases). V was clipped by 3 bases and J by 5 bases, with 13 bases between them. This CDR3 has 13 amino acids. Germline V gene data show CDR1 as SQVTM and CDR2 as ANQGSEA. In nucleotides, the CDR3 is TGCAGCGTTGAGTACAGGGAGGGGACTGAAGCTTTCTTT. Translation gives CSVEYREGTEAFF.

The rearrangement joins TRBV5-6 to TRBJ2-5, with D perhaps matching TRBD1 (6 bases). V lost 2 bases and J lost 5, with 13 bases in between. The CDR3 is made up of 14 amino acids. Germline CDR1 reads SGHDT; CDR2 reads YYEEEE. This CDR3 is CASSFGGGVETQYF. In DNA form, the CDR3 reads TGTGCCAGCAGCTTTGGTGGGGGCGTGGAGACCCAGTACTTC.

The chain joins TRBV7-2 to TRBJ1-1; D remains ambiguous. There are 13 residues in the CDR3. V lost 6 bases, J lost 2 bases, and 10 bases lay in between. The V gene's germline CDR1 is SGHTA and CDR2 FQGNSA. CDR3 nucleotide sequence: TGTGCCAGCAGTTCTCAGCCTAACACTGAAGCTTTCTTT. Protein product: CASSSQPNTEAFF.

The chain uses TRBV28 and TRBJ1-2; tentative D call: TRBD1 (5 bases). With 10 bases removed from V and 2 bases from J, the gap between germline ends came to 14 bases. This CDR3 region has 13 residues. The V gene's germline CDR1 is MDHEN and CDR2 SYDVKM. CDR3 DNA: TGTGCCACCGCCTTCCGGGGGAACTATGGCTACACCTTC. Translated: CATAFRGNYGYTF.

The chain joins TRBV18 to TRBJ2-1, with TRBD2 matching over 8 bases. V shed 3 bases, J shed 6 bases, and the junction held 4 bases outside the gene matches. Germline V gives CDR1 KGHSH, CDR2 LQKENI. This CDR3 comprises 14 residues. CDR3 in amino acids: CASSPRAGGNEQFF. The CDR3 region has the DNA TGTGCCAGCTCACCCAGGGCGGGGGGCAATGAGCAGTTCTTC. The complete variable domain, with remaining parts taken from reference TRBV18 and TRBJ2-1, reads NAGVMQNPRHLVRRRGQEARLRCSPMKGHSHVYWYRQLPEEGLKFMVYLQKENIIDESGMPKERFSAEFPKEGPSILRIQQVVRGDSAAYFCASSPRAGGNEQFFGPGTRLTVL.

This chain joins TRBV2 and TRBJ2-5; D might be TRBD1 (5 bases). The CDR3 is made up of 12 amino acids. CDR1 and CDR2 (germline): SNHLY, FYNNEI. V gave up 5 bases and J gave up 3 bases, with 7 bases separating them. The DNA of the CDR3 is TGTGCCAGCAGTCTAGGGGAAGAGACCCAGTACTTC. This gives the protein CASSLGEETQYF.

This clone has only a few counts. J is TRBJ2-2 and V is TRBV7-9; D remains unclear. This CDR3 spans 16 amino acids. V lost 10 bases and J 4 bases, leaving 22 bases between the germline ends. Germline CDR1 SEHNR, CDR2 FQNEAQ (reference sequence). CDR3 coding DNA: TGTGCCACCTTTCCCCTACGGGCCACGTCCACCGGGGAGCTGTTTTTT. Translated: CATFPLRATSTGELFF. Variable domain in full (rest from reference TRBV7-9 and TRBJ2-2): DTGVSQNPRHKITKRGQNVTFRCDPISEHNRLYWYRQTLGQGPEFLTYFQNEAQLEKSRLLSDRFSAERPKGSFSTLEIQRTEQGDSAMYLCATFPLRATSTGELFFGEGSRLTVL.

The chain carries TRBV4-2 and TRBJ2-5; TRBD1 might be the D (5 bases). This CDR3 comprises 13 residues. CDR1 is LGHNA, CDR2 YNFKEQ, per germline. The V and J ends lost 0 bases and 9 bases respectively, with 11 bases between them. The CDR3, as DNA: TGTGCCAGCAGCCAAGACAGGGTAGAAGCCCAGTACTTC. Its translation: CASSQDRVEAQYF.

The genes are TRBV5-4 and TRBJ1-2; 11 positions match TRBD1. Per the germline V gene, CDR1 is SGHNT and CDR2 is YYREEE (reference sequence). J gave up 8 bases and V 0 bases, and 6 bases lay outside the gene matches. The CDR3 has 15 amino acids. This CDR3 is CASSLAGTGGHGYTF. The CDR3 DNA sequence: TGTGCCAGCAGCTTGGCGGGGACAGGGGGGCACGGCTACACCTTC.

This clone is a singleton in its sample. The chain has TRBV5-5 and TRBJ2-2; a weak D match, TRBD2 (5 bases). Germline V gene lookup returns CDR1 SGHKS and CDR2 YYEKEE (reference sequence). The CDR3 spans 15 residues. V lost 9 bases, J lost 4 bases, and 19 bases lay in between. CDR3 DNA sequence: TGTGCCACCAAGCTTGAGGGTCCCTTCACCGGGGAGCTGTTTTTT. Amino acids: CATKLEGPFTGELFF.

The V call is TRBV20-1, the J call TRBJ2-3; D uncertain. The CDR3 is made up of 11 amino acids. Germline-derived CDR1 and CDR2 are DFQATT and SNEGSKA (reference sequence). V lost 4 bases, J lost 0 bases, and 2 bases lay in between. CDR3 sequence: CSAISTDTQYF. The DNA for the CDR3 is TGCAGTGCTATTAGCACAGATACGCAGTATTTT.

V and J are TRBV27 and TRBJ2-5; D perhaps matches TRBD1 (5 bases). CDR1 is MNHEY and CDR2 is SMNVEV in the germline V gene (reference sequence). Trimming pared 5 bases from V and 5 bases from J, leaving 15 bases between. The CDR3 is made up of 14 amino acids. The CDR3 nucleotides are TGTGCCAGCAGTGTGAAGGGGATTCGGGAGACCCAGTACTTC. Protein: CASSVKGIRETQYF.

The rearrangement uses TRBV2 and TRBJ2-7, with a possible D match to TRBD1 (6 bases). The CDR3 totals 14 residues. V lost 8 bases, J lost 1 base, and 15 bases lay in between. The germline CDR1 and CDR2 sequences are SNHLY and FYNNEI. CDR3 in amino acids: CASCYRVDSYEQYF. In DNA form, the CDR3 reads TGTGCCAGCTGCTACAGGGTCGATTCCTACGAGCAGTACTTC.

The chain has TRBV6-1 and TRBJ2-1; D is possibly TRBD1 or TRBD2 (5 bases each). V was pared by 7 bases and J by 5 bases, with 18 bases between. Per the germline V gene, CDR1 is MNHNS and CDR2 is SASEGT. CDR3 length: 15 amino acids. The CDR3 sequence: CASIGGREGHNEQFF. The CDR3 DNA reads as TGTGCCAGCATTGGGGGTAGGGAAGGCCACAATGAGCAGTTCTTC.

This chain connects TRBV18 to TRBJ2-4; D may be TRBD2 (6 bases). The length of the CDR3 is 15 residues. Trimming cost V 3 bases and J 6 bases, with 15 bases left between them. Germline lookup yields CDR1 KGHSH and CDR2 LQKENI. The CDR3 protein is CASSPREDTGNIQYF. The CDR3 region has the DNA TGTGCCAGCTCACCTAGGGAGGACACAGGAAACATTCAGTACTTC. Full variable domain (remainder filled in from reference TRBV18 and TRBJ2-4): NAGVMQNPRHLVRRRGQEARLRCSPMKGHSHVYWYRQLPEEGLKFMVYLQKENIIDESGMPKERFSAEFPKEGPSILRIQQVVRGDSAAYFCASSPREDTGNIQYFGAGTRLSVL.

The gene calls are TRBV4-3 and TRBJ2-3; D possibly corresponds to TRBD2 (5 bases). V dropped 3 bases and J dropped 6 bases, with 13 bases sitting between them. In germline, CDR1 is LGHNA, CDR2 YSLEER. CDR3 length: 14 amino acids. CDR3 in amino acids: CASSHAGGLDTQYF. The DNA for the CDR3 is TGCGCCAGCAGCCACGCAGGCGGACTGGATACGCAGTATTTT.

The chain combines TRBV5-1 with TRBJ2-5; TRBD2 matches at 12 bases. The CDR3 contains 16 residues. Germline V gives CDR1 SGHRS, CDR2 YFSETQ. The ends lost 0 bases at V and 3 bases at J; junction bases unmatched: 3. The CDR3 nucleotides read TGCGCCAGCAGCTTGGCCCTAGCGGGGGGGGAAGAGACCCAGTACTTC. It yields the protein CASSLALAGGEETQYF.